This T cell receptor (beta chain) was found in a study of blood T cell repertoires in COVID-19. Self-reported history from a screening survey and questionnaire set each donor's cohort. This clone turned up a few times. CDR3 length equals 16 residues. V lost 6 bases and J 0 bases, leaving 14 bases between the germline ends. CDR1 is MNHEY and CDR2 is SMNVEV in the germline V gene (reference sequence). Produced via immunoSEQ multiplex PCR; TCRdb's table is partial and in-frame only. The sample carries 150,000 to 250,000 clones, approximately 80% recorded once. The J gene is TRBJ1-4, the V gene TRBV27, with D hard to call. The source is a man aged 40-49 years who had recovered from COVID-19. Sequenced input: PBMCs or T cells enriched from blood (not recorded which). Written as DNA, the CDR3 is TGTGCCAGCAGGACTTTGGACTTTGCAACTAATGAAAAACTGTTTTTT. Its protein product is CASRTLDFATNEKLFF.